The rows below give T cell receptor beta chains drawn from one sample of a study of cytomegalovirus exposure and HLA in healthy donors. Sequencing was performed with immunoSEQ multiplex PCR; in TCRdb, only in-frame clones are kept and a portion is missing. The profile shows around 180,000 clones, around 80% of them singletons. Sequencing was performed on PBMCs. The receptors were sampled from a woman aged 35 to 49 in good health and CMV-seronegative. Each CDR3 is given with its conserved first and last residue. Fields, in order: V gene, clone size, D gene, J gene, CDR3 protein, CDR3 DNA. D genes are given only for firm matches. Rows give clone size only sometimes, using once, few, many, or a class for an expanded clone.

TRBV6-5,NA,NA,TRBJ2-2,CASTPVGLNTGELFF,TGTGCCAGCACCCCAGTGGGGCTGAACACCGGGGAGCTGTTTTTT
TRBV28,NA,TRBD1,TRBJ1-2,CASTVPTGGASGYTF,TGTGCCAGCACCGTACCGACAGGGGGCGCGAGTGGCTACACCTTC
TRBV5-1,NA,TRBD2,TRBJ2-3,CASSLASPGGGDTQYF,TGCGCCAGCAGCTTGGCCTCCCCCGGGGGAGGGGATACGCAGTATTTT
TRBV14,NA,NA,TRBJ2-1,CASSQERSFHTDEQFF,TGTGCCAGCAGCCAAGAAAGGAGCTTTCACACCGATGAGCAGTTCTTC
TRBV4-3,few,TRBD1,TRBJ2-6,CASSQEGTGARGANVLTF,TGCGCCAGCAGCCAAGAAGGTACAGGGGCGCGAGGGGCCAACGTCCTGACTTTC
TRBV15,few,NA,TRBJ1-3,CATSRDGRGSGNTIYF,TGTGCCACCAGCAGAGATGGGAGGGGGTCGGGAAACACCATATATTTT
TRBV6-5,many,TRBD1,TRBJ1-5,CASRPGTGVGQPQHF,TGTGCCAGCAGGCCCGGGACAGGCGTCGGTCAGCCCCAGCATTTT
TRBV5-1,NA,TRBD1,TRBJ2-1,CASRDRAGDEQFF,TGCGCCAGCAGAGACAGGGCTGGAGATGAGCAGTTCTTC
TRBV7-2,NA,NA,TRBJ1-3,CASSRLGRGDTIYF,TGTGCCAGCAGCCGCCTAGGACGGGGGGACACCATATATTTT
TRBV5-1,NA,TRBD1,TRBJ1-2,CASGPRTGYGYTF,TGCGCCAGCGGCCCGAGGACAGGGTATGGCTACACCTTC
TRBV10-1,NA,NA,TRBJ1-2,CASSDAGHGYTF,TGCGCCAGCAGTGATGCGGGTCATGGCTACACCTTC
TRBV6-1,NA,NA,TRBJ2-6,CACTGSGANVLTF,TGTGCCTGCACGGGGTCTGGGGCCAACGTCCTGACTTTC
TRBV9,once,NA,TRBJ2-6,CASSVGLSSSGANVLTF,TGTGCCAGCAGCGTAGGCCTCTCGAGCTCTGGGGCCAACGTCCTGACTTTC
TRBV4-3,few,NA,TRBJ2-2,CASSQSPANTGELFF,TGCGCCAGCAGCCAAAGTCCGGCGAACACCGGGGAGCTGTTTTTT
TRBV6-1,NA,TRBD2,TRBJ2-5,CASSEGGGGAETQYF,TGTGCCAGCAGTGAAGGAGGCGGGGGGGCAGAGACCCAGTACTTC
TRBV28,NA,NA,TRBJ2-7,CASNSPGTGASYEQYF,TGTGCCAGCAACTCCCCCGGGACTGGGGCTTCCTACGAGCAGTACTTC